The next 25 T cell receptor beta chains were all read from a single sample in a study of cytomegalovirus exposure and HLA in healthy donors. PCR amplification relied on 60 Vbeta primers (plus 13 Jbeta primers). Sequencing used immunoSEQ multiplex PCR; TCRdb keeps in-frame clones, though not all of them. This table holds 150,000 to 200,000 clones, 80% to 85% found once. Sequenced: PBMCs. All receptors derive from a male donor in good health and CMV-seropositive.

The chain has TRBV5-4 and TRBJ2-2; D is unclear. Germline values: CDR1 SGHNT, CDR2 YYREEE (reference sequence). The germline V and J ends were trimmed by 0 bases and 7 bases, with 4 bases remaining between them. The CDR3 extends over 12 amino acids. The CDR3 DNA reads as TGTGCCAGCAGCTTGGTATACGGGGAGCTGTTTTTT. Translating it yields CASSLVYGELFF.

This chain connects TRBV9 to TRBJ2-5, with 10 positions matching TRBD1. Gene TRBJ2-7 matches the end of the DNA better, so the J call may be wrong. Germline V CDR1 and CDR2: SGDLS, YYNGEE. The CDR3 covers 15 residues. The CDR3 here is CASSVGQGAGYEQYF. The CDR3 DNA reads as TGTGCCAGCAGCGTAGGACAGGGGGCCGGATACGAGCAGTACTTC.

The CDR3, as DNA: TGTGCCAGCGGGCGCGGGGCAAATCAGCCCCAGCATTTT. This encodes CASGRGANQPQHF. This chain joins TRBV6-5 and TRBJ1-5; possible D gene TRBD1, 5 bases. Trimming stripped 8 bases from V and 4 bases from J, with 12 bases between. CDR1 is MNHEY and CDR2 is SVGAGI in the germline V gene. The CDR3 spans 13 residues.

The chain combines TRBV13 with TRBJ1-6, with 8 positions matching TRBD1. Germline V gene data show CDR1 as PRHDT and CDR2 as FYEKMQ (reference sequence). V was pared by 5 bases and J by 7 bases, with 10 bases of the junction left unmatched. The CDR3 length is 16 residues. The CDR3 region is CASSASSGTGNSPLHF. The CDR3 nucleotides read TGTGCCAGCAGCGCCTCATCCGGGACAGGAAATTCACCCCTCCACTTT.

The rearrangement joins TRBV6-5 to TRBJ2-7; D is unresolved. V dropped 4 bases and J dropped 0 bases, with 7 bases sitting between them. Per the germline V gene, CDR1 is MNHEY and CDR2 is SVGAGI. The length of the CDR3 is 13 residues. The DNA of the CDR3 is TGTGCCAGCAGTTTGACAAGCTCCTACGAGCAGTACTTC. Translating gives CASSLTSSYEQYF.

This clone was recorded only once. The chain uses TRBV4-3 and TRBJ1-1; 9 bases match TRBD1. This CDR3 region has 16 residues. Trimming removed 1 base from V and 3 bases from J; junction bases left unmatched: 6. Germline V CDR1 and CDR2: LGHNA, YSLEER. CDR3 coding DNA: TGCGCCAGCAGCCAAGTTTCCGGGACAGGGTACACTGAAGCTTTCTTT. As protein: CASSQVSGTGYTEAFF.

This clone showed up just a few times. The gene calls are TRBV19 and TRBJ2-7; D is perhaps TRBD1 (6 bases). This CDR3 spans 13 amino acids. Trimming took 6 bases from V and 6 from J, leaving 15 bases between them. CDR1 and CDR2 (germline): LNHDA, SQIVND (reference sequence). The chain's CDR3 is CASSLIQGGEQYF. DNA for the CDR3: TGTGCCAGTAGCTTAATACAGGGCGGCGAGCAGTACTTC.

The rearrangement links TRBV28 to TRBJ1-5; D call uncertain. The V gene lost 1 base and the J gene lost 4 bases, with 11 bases spanning the gap. Germline lookup yields CDR1 MDHEN and CDR2 SYDVKM. The CDR3 has 15 amino acids. CDR3 protein: CASSLSLAGNQPQHF. DNA of the CDR3: TGTGCCAGCAGTTTATCCCTCGCGGGGAATCAGCCCCAGCATTTT.

CDR3 nucleotides: TGTGCCAGCAGCTTTACTAGCGGGGGAACCTACGAGCAGTACTTC. Amino acids: CASSFTSGGTYEQYF. The J gene is TRBJ2-7, the V gene TRBV7-8; 11 bases fit TRBD2. The V gene's germline CDR1 is SGHVS and CDR2 FQNEAQ. The CDR3 loop spans 15 amino acids. With V trimmed by 3 bases and J by 2 bases, 3 bases remained unmatched.

This chain joins TRBV7-2 and TRBJ1-2; 7 nucleotides agree with TRBD1. V lost 4 bases and J lost 4; bases outside the gene matches: 3. Germline lookup yields CDR1 SGHTA and CDR2 FQGNSA. The CDR3 runs 13 residues. CDR3 sequence reads: CASSSGQVYGYTF. CDR3 coding DNA: TGTGCCAGCAGCTCCGGACAGGTCTATGGCTACACCTTC.

The V and J genes are TRBV14 and TRBJ2-1, with TRBD2 as a possible D gene (6 bases). The germline V gene has CDR1 SGHDN and CDR2 FVKESK. This CDR3 has 14 residues. V lost 1 base, J lost 5 bases, and 9 bases lay in between. In DNA, the CDR3 is TGTGCCAGCAGCCAAGTGGTAGCGGACAATGAGCAGTTCTTC. It yields the protein CASSQVVADNEQFF. Based on the CDR3 plus reference TRBV14 and TRBJ2-1, the full variable domain is EAGVTQFPSHSVIEKGQTVTLRCDPISGHDNLYWYRRVMGKEIKFLLHFVKESKQDESGMPNNRFLAERTGGTYSTLKVQPAELEDSGVYFCASSQVVADNEQFFGPGTRLTVL.

V and J are TRBV5-8 and TRBJ2-3; D call uncertain. The ends were cut back, 4 bases at V and 2 bases at J, with 11 bases in the middle. This CDR3 region has 14 residues. Germline CDR1 and CDR2: SGHTS and YDEGEE. In DNA, the CDR3 is TGTGCCAGCAGCACTGAGGCAGTCACAGATACGCAGTATTTT. It translates to CASSTEAVTDTQYF. Full variable domain (missing parts from reference TRBV5-8 and TRBJ2-3): EAGVTQSPTHLIKTRGQQATLRCSPISGHTSVYWYQQALGLGLQFLLWYDEGEERNRGNFPPRFSGRQFPNYSSELNVNALELEDSALYLCASSTEAVTDTQYFGPGTRLTVL.

The rearrangement links TRBV7-2 to TRBJ1-2; the D is unclear. The CDR3 is 12 amino acids. CDR1 SGHTA and CDR2 FQGNSA come from the germline V gene. V was trimmed by 4 bases and J by 1 base, leaving 4 bases between them. This CDR3 reads CASSSFNYGYTF. The CDR3, as DNA: TGTGCCAGCAGCTCCTTTAACTATGGCTACACCTTC.

The chain has TRBV27 and TRBJ2-1; 10 bases match TRBD2. CDR1 and CDR2 from the germline V gene are MNHEY and SMNVEV (reference sequence). CDR3 size: 14 residues. Trimming cost V 5 bases and J 4 bases; bases outside gene matches: 2. For the CDR3, the DNA is TGTGCCAGCAGTCTAGCGGGAGTATACAATGAGCAGTTCTTC. Translation gives CASSLAGVYNEQFF.

The chain uses TRBV5-4 and TRBJ2-1, with 8 nucleotides matching TRBD2. The germline CDR1 and CDR2 sequences are SGHNT and YYREEE (reference sequence). The CDR3 is 16 amino acids. V gave up 4 bases and J gave up 5 bases; unmatched junction bases: 11. CDR3 bases: TGTGCCAGCAGCCCCCTCCGGGGGGGGTCCAACAATGAGCAGTTCTTC. It translates to CASSPLRGGSNNEQFF.

The gene calls are TRBV27 and TRBJ2-2; perhaps TRBD1 as D (6 bases). The CDR3 length is 14 residues. V gave up 5 bases and J gave up 7 bases, with 14 bases separating them. Germline V lookup: CDR1 MNHEY, CDR2 SMNVEV (reference sequence). CDR3 DNA: TGTGCCAGCAGTCCACAGGGCCCCGGCGGGGAGCTGTTTTTT. The encoded protein is CASSPQGPGGELFF.

Here the CDR3 reads CASSLPGLGTEAFF. In DNA form, the CDR3 reads TGTGCCAGCAGCCTTCCAGGGCTGGGCACTGAAGCTTTCTTT. J is TRBJ1-1 and V is TRBV2, with D perhaps matching TRBD1 (5 bases). Germline V lookup: CDR1 SNHLY, CDR2 FYNNEI. Trimming removed 6 bases from V and 4 bases from J, with 15 bases in between. The CDR3 extends over 14 amino acids.

This chain connects TRBV27 to TRBJ2-3, with 7 bases aligning to TRBD1. Losses at the gene ends were 1 base for V and 0 bases for J; bases not matched to a gene: 7. This CDR3 has 17 residues. The germline CDR1 and CDR2 sequences are MNHEY and SMNVEV (reference sequence). Here the CDR3 DNA reads TGTGCCAGCAGTTTATTAGGCGGACAGGCTAGCACAGATACGCAGTATTTT. Encoded protein: CASSLLGGQASTDTQYF.

V and J are TRBV10-3 and TRBJ1-1; no clear D gene. Trimming left V 7 bases short and J 1 base short, with 4 bases between. Germline V gene data show CDR1 as ENHRY and CDR2 as SYGVKD. The CDR3 sequence is 11 residues long. CDR3 in DNA: TGTGCCATCAAACAGAACACTGAAGCTTTCTTT. It translates to CAIKQNTEAFF.

The chain is built from TRBV18 and TRBJ1-4; TRBD1 matches at 9 bases. The CDR3 runs to 14 residues. Germline trimming cut 6 bases from V and 5 bases from J; bases unmatched to any gene: 4. Germline V gene sequence: CDR1 KGHSH, CDR2 LQKENI. CDR3 in DNA: TGTGCCAGCTCCTTCGGGACAGGGAATGAAAAACTGTTTTTT. Its translation is CASSFGTGNEKLFF.

The chain uses TRBV10-3 and TRBJ2-1; 10 positions agree with TRBD1. J lost 10 bases, V lost 3 bases, and 15 bases had no gene match. There are 17 residues in the CDR3. The germline gives CDR1 ENHRY, CDR2 SYGVKD. CDR3 amino acids: CAISEGTGTGDYREQFF. Written as DNA, the CDR3 is TGTGCCATCAGTGAAGGAACCGGGACAGGGGACTACAGGGAGCAGTTCTTC.

This chain joins TRBV9 and TRBJ2-5, with no clear D. The tail of the sequence fits TRBJ2-7 better, so the J call may be wrong. This CDR3 spans 13 amino acids. Germline values: CDR1 SGDLS, CDR2 YYNGEE. This CDR3 reads CASSVDLSYEQYF. CDR3 nucleotide sequence: TGTGCCAGCAGCGTAGATCTCTCCTACGAGCAGTACTTC.

The rearrangement links TRBV7-2 to TRBJ1-2; TRBD1 aligns across 7 bases. The CDR3 runs 14 residues. V gave up 5 bases and J gave up 6 bases; unmatched junction bases: 9. CDR1 is SGHTA, CDR2 FQGNSA, per germline. The CDR3 nucleotides read TGTGCCAGCAGCATCCGACAGGGCATAAATGGCTACACCTTC. Translating gives CASSIRQGINGYTF.

The genes are TRBV28 and TRBJ1-2, with 7 positions matching TRBD1. This CDR3 is 13 amino acids long. CDR1 MDHEN and CDR2 SYDVKM come from the germline V gene. With V trimmed by 8 bases and J by 2 bases, 5 bases remained unmatched. Written as DNA, the CDR3 is TGTGCCAGCCTGACAGGGAGGAACTATGGCTACACCTTC. Protein: CASLTGRNYGYTF.

The sample holds a few counts of this clone. The chain joins TRBV5-6 to TRBJ2-2; 8 nucleotides agree with TRBD2. The CDR3 has 16 amino acids. With 4 bases clipped from V and 6 bases from J, the junction kept 11 bases outside the gene matches. Germline values: CDR1 SGHDT, CDR2 YYEEEE. CDR3 nucleotide sequence: TGTGCCAGCAGCCGGGGGGTAGCGGGAAGTGCCGGGGAGCTGTTTTTT. Protein sequence: CASSRGVAGSAGELFF. The whole variable domain, remainder taken from reference TRBV5-6 and TRBJ2-2, is DAGVTQSPTHLIKTRGQQVTLRCSPKSGHDTVSWYQQALGQGPQFIFQYYEEEERQRGNFPDRFSGHQFPNYSSELNVNALLLGDSALYLCASSRGVAGSAGELFFGEGSRLTVL.